This TCR beta chain was captured by sequencing in a study of beta chain features in type 1 diabetes. J was trimmed by 5 bases and V by 4 bases; bases with no gene match: 5. The CDR3 sequence is 14 residues long. Germline V gene data show CDR1 as SGHRS and CDR2 as YFSETQ. Points on this clone: Its antigen is unknown.

Isolation of CD4+ naive, central memory, regulatory and stem cell-like memory cells was achieved by sorting via CD45RO/CCR7/CD25/CD127/CD95/CD27. Findings and caveats of the study: Researchers reported that naive, central memory and Treg TCRB repertoires appeared more similar in patients than in healthy donors. Sequencing from cDNA could over-represent high-TCR-expressing cells.

The study reverse transcribed the entire isolated RNA, so it sequenced expressed TCRB transcripts. Reads from naive, central memory and regulatory T cell samples averaged about 3.8 million. The assay was immunoSEQ multiplex PCR, and TCRdb's table has in-frame clones only and misses some. The sample lists about 360,000 clones; over 9.5% were seen once. The origin of this receptor is a man younger than 30 in good health. Sequencing input: naive CD4+ T cells from blood. The genes are TRBV5-1 and TRBJ1-5; the match to TRBD1 covers 8 bases. CDR3 region: CASSTGQGDQPQHF. The CDR3 nucleotides are TGCGCCAGCAGCACAGGACAGGGTGATCAGCCCCAGCATTTT.